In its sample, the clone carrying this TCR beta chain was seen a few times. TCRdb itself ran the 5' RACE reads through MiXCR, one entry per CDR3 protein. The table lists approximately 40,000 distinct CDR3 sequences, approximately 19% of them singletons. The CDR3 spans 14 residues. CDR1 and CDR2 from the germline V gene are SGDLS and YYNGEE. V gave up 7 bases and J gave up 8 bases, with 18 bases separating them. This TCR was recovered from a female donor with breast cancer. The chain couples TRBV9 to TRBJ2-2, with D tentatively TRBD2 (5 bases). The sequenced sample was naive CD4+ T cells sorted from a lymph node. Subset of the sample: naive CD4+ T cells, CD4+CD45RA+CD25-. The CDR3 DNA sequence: TGTGCCAGCTCAGTAGCTTCTTCGGGAGGGGAGCTGTTTTTT. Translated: CASSVASSGGELFF.